This T cell receptor (beta chain) was found in a study of T cell responses to AZD1222 COVID-19 vaccine. Regarding the study as a whole: Only 5 or 6 individuals given AZD1222 were seropositive at baseline. In a largely white British group with more females than males, clonal diversity was possibly underestimated. Distributed over spike, vaccine-associated CD4 TCRs predominated at 160-218 and 743-854. Receipt of two AZD1222 doses was followed by a rise in Spike-specific TCR breadth and depth.

Data came from immunoSEQ multiplex PCR; TCRdb stores just in-frame clones and leaves some out. The sample shows about 110,000 clones, around 94% of them seen only once. About this clone itself: Antigen unknown.

V dropped 6 bases and J dropped 0 bases, with 17 bases sitting between them. The CDR3 runs 16 residues. CDR1 KGHSH and CDR2 LQKENI come from the germline V gene. The receptor comes from an adult in good health. This sample comprised peripheral blood, obtained on day 0 of AZD1222 vaccination. The chain recombines TRBV18 with TRBJ1-2; D possibly corresponds to TRBD1 (6 bases). The CDR3 here is CASSWTAHSSNYGYTF. DNA for the CDR3: TGTGCCAGCTCCTGGACAGCACACAGTTCTAACTATGGCTACACCTTC. The whole variable domain, remainder taken from reference TRBV18 and TRBJ1-2, is NAGVMQNPRHLVRRRGQEARLRCSPMKGHSHVYWYRQLPEEGLKFMVYLQKENIIDESGMPKERFSAEFPKEGPSILRIQQVVRGDSAAYFCASSWTAHSSNYGYTFGSGTRLTVV.